This TCR beta chain was recorded in a study of cytomegalovirus exposure and HLA in healthy donors. Turning to the study itself: The 650 to 850 first-cohort repertoires and the approximately 110 validation repertoires shared the same platform, a later analysis reported.

Trimming took 1 base from V and 4 from J; bases not matched to a gene: 7. CDR1 GTSNPN and CDR2 SVGIG come from the germline V gene (reference sequence). The CDR3 loop spans 15 amino acids. Study-wide findings and caveats: Reports showed the classifier diagnosing cytomegalovirus status with high specificity and sensitivity. In vitro assays verified that a few CMV-associated chains recognized CMV antigens specifically.

Clones were sequenced by immunoSEQ multiplex PCR, and TCRdb holds only the in-frame ones, with some missing. The table has 140,000 to 150,000 clones, 90% to 95% seen once; the top ten hold 0.55% to 0.8%. Turning to this clone: Its antigen is unidentified.

V and J are TRBV30 and TRBJ1-5, with 7 bases fitting TRBD1. Sequencing was carried out using PBMCs. This TCR derives from a man in his late teens or twenties in good health and CMV-seronegative. CDR3: CAWSAGTAKNQPQHF. The CDR3 nucleotides are TGTGCCTGGAGTGCCGGGACAGCCAAGAATCAGCCCCAGCATTTT.